This entry lists 28 T cell receptor beta chains sequenced from one sample in a study of Graves' ophthalmopathy and Graves' hyperthyroidism. As the template, RNA transcripts were used to amplify TCR beta CDR3 regions. Investigators did first-round RT-PCR with HTBI primers, then second-round multiplex PCR. TCRdb reprocessed the multiplex PCR reads via MiXCR and lists one record per CDR3 protein. The table has roughly 400,000 distinct CDR3 sequences, 15% seen once. The sample comprised peripheral blood. Receptors originate from a woman under 30 with stable Graves' hyperthyroidism.

The rearrangement links TRBV7-9 to TRBJ2-5, with 9 nucleotides matching TRBD1. This CDR3 is built from 14 residues. CDR1 and CDR2 from the germline V gene are SEHNR and FQNEAQ (reference sequence). After removal of 3 bases from V and 5 bases from J, the junction contained 4 bases not matched to a gene. CDR3 bases: TGTGCCAGCAGCTTCTTCGACAGGGGGGAGACCCAGTACTTC. It encodes CASSFFDRGETQYF.

This clonotype was detected ten times or more. The gene calls are TRBV12-3 or TRBV12-4 and TRBJ2-5; D gene unclear. Trimming stripped 3 bases from V and 5 bases from J, with 13 bases between. There are 14 residues in the CDR3. The CDR3 loop reads CASSLWGAGETQYF. CDR3 sequence (DNA): TGTGCCAGCAGTTTGTGGGGTGCCGGGGAGACCCAGTACTTC.

This clonotype was observed many times. The chain has TRBV5-1 and TRBJ2-7, with D perhaps matching TRBD1 (6 bases). Trimming cost V 3 bases and J 4 bases, with 20 bases left between them. Germline CDR1 and CDR2: SGHRS and YFSETQ. There are 16 residues in the CDR3. In DNA, the CDR3 is TGCGCCAGCAGCTCGCTTTCGAACAGGGAAACGTACGAGCAGTACTTC. Translation gives CASSSLSNRETYEQYF.

The table lists this clonotype with many counts. The chain joins TRBV19 to TRBJ2-7; D is possibly TRBD1 (5 bases). Per germline, CDR1 LNHDA and CDR2 SQIVND (reference sequence). The CDR3 spans 15 residues. Trimming took off 1 base at V and 4 bases at J, with 14 bases between the two ends. The CDR3 nucleotides read TGTGCCAGTAGTATAGCAAAGGACATCCTGTACGAGCAGTACTTC. Translation gives CASSIAKDILYEQYF.

This clonotype was seen only a few times. The chain is built from TRBV3-1 and TRBJ2-2; no clear D gene. Between the trimmed V and J ends, which lost 7 bases and 1 base, there was a span of 7 bases. The CDR3 length is 13 residues. CDR1 LGHDT and CDR2 YNNKEL come from the germline V gene (reference sequence). This CDR3 is CASTHLNTGELFF. In DNA, the CDR3 is TGTGCCAGCACCCACCTGAACACCGGGGAGCTGTTTTTT.

In its sample, this clonotype was seen many times. V is TRBV11-2 and J is TRBJ1-5, with 10 bases identical to TRBD1. Trimming at V came to 1 base and at J to 9 bases, leaving 0 bases not matched to a gene. CDR1 SGHAT and CDR2 FQNNGV come from the germline V gene. The CDR3 is 13 amino acids. CDR3 nucleotides: TGTGCCAGCAGCTTAGGGACAGGGGGGCCCCAGCATTTT. Protein product: CASSLGTGGPQHF. The full variable domain, with the rest looked up from reference TRBV11-2 and TRBJ1-5, is EAGVAQSPRYKIIEKRQSVAFWCNPISGHATLYWYQQILGQGPKLLIQFQNNGVVDDSQLPKDRFSAERLKGVDSTLKIQPAKLEDSAVYLCASSLGTGGPQHFGDGTRLSIL.

The chain combines TRBV20-1 with TRBJ2-7, with 8 bases that match TRBD2. V lost 0 bases and J lost 5; bases outside the gene matches: 6. Germline V lookup: CDR1 DFQATT, CDR2 SNEGSKA (reference sequence). This CDR3 has 14 amino acids. The CDR3 DNA reads TGCAGTGCTAGAGACGGTAGCGGGGCCCACGAGCAGTACTTC. Translated, it gives CSARDGSGAHEQYF.

The chain employs TRBV6-2 or TRBV6-3 and TRBJ1-1; TRBD1 matches at 8 bases. The V segment lost 5 bases and the J segment 10 bases; nucleotides outside the gene matches: 12. Germline loops: CDR1 MNHEY, CDR2 SVGEGT. The CDR3 totals 14 residues. The CDR3 bases are TGTGCCAGCAGTACCGGGACAGGACAGCGAGGAGCTTTCTTT. Its protein product is CASSTGTGQRGAFF.

The chain combines TRBV6-4 with TRBJ2-7; 7 bases are a match to TRBD1. Germline loops: CDR1 MRHNA, CDR2 SNTAGT. CDR3 length: 18 residues. The J segment lost 6 bases and the V segment lost 10 bases, leaving 27 bases of the junction unmatched. CDR3 in amino acids: CATQGQLLFKATYLEQYF. For the CDR3, the DNA is TGTGCCACGCAGGGACAGCTCCTTTTCAAGGCGACCTACCTCGAGCAGTACTTC.

In its sample, this clonotype was seen many times. The V gene is TRBV20-1, the J gene TRBJ1-1; TRBD1 matches at 8 bases. V lost 3 bases and J lost 5; bases outside the gene matches: 5. This CDR3 contains 13 residues. Germline CDR1 reads DFQATT; CDR2 reads SNEGSKA (reference sequence). The CDR3 coding sequence is TGCAGTGCTAGGACAGGGGATTATACTGAAGCTTTCTTT. Translating gives CSARTGDYTEAFF.

The sample holds many counts of this clonotype. The chain uses TRBV5-1 and TRBJ1-1, with unresolved D. Germline lookup yields CDR1 SGHRS and CDR2 YFSETQ. V gave up 5 bases and J gave up 0 bases, with 14 bases separating them. This CDR3 has 15 amino acids. CDR3 in DNA: TGCGCCAGCAGTCCCCAAGCTACTTTGAACACTGAAGCTTTCTTT. It codes for CASSPQATLNTEAFF.

Regarding this clonotype: Since the CDR3 does not end with the conserved phenylalanine or tryptophan, this likely comes from a read error. The CDR3 reads CASSQGGYGYTV. In DNA form, the CDR3 reads TGTGCCAGCAGCCAAGGCGGCTATGGCTACACCGTC. This chain connects TRBV14 to TRBJ1-2; D is unresolved. This CDR3 is built from 12 residues. V lost 1 base and J lost 4, with 4 bases in between. In germline, CDR1 is SGHDN, CDR2 FVKESK.

This clonotype was recorded at least ten times. The V and J genes are TRBV12-3 or TRBV12-4 and TRBJ1-1; D not resolved. Trimming took off 2 bases at V and 7 bases at J, with 8 bases between the two ends. The CDR3 length is 12 residues. The CDR3 sequence is CASSLSLGEAFF. The CDR3 DNA is TGTGCCAGCAGTTTATCTCTTGGTGAAGCTTTCTTT.

This clonotype has a handful of counts. This chain connects TRBV24-1 to TRBJ1-5, with D possibly matching TRBD1 (6 bases). CDR3 length: 15 residues. In germline, CDR1 is KGHDR, CDR2 SFDVKD. V dropped 4 bases and J dropped 6 bases, with 15 bases sitting between them. The CDR3 here is CATSDGGLGSQPQHF. The CDR3, as DNA: TGTGCCACCAGTGACGGGGGGCTGGGCAGTCAGCCCCAGCATTTT.

This clonotype has ten or more counts. The rearrangement links TRBV12-3 or TRBV12-4 to TRBJ2-2; tentatively, D is TRBD1 (5 bases). V dropped 3 bases and J dropped 4 bases, with 6 bases sitting between them. The CDR3 contains 13 residues. The CDR3 is CASSLTVTGELFF. In DNA, the CDR3 is TGTGCCAGCAGTTTGACAGTCACCGGGGAGCTGTTTTTT.

There are many counts of this clonotype. The V call is TRBV29-1, the J call TRBJ1-1, with TRBD1 identical over 7 bases. V shed 5 bases and J 1 base; nucleotides not matched to a gene: 7. The CDR3 has 14 amino acids. The germline gives CDR1 SQVTM, CDR2 ANQGSEA. This CDR3 is CSVRGGAWNTEAFF. The CDR3 DNA sequence: TGCAGCGTTCGAGGGGGCGCTTGGAACACTGAAGCTTTCTTT.

V gene TRBV6-1 combines with J gene TRBJ1-5; a possible D gene is TRBD1 (6 bases). This CDR3 contains 14 residues. Trimming took off 5 bases at V and 4 bases at J, with 12 bases between the two ends. Germline CDR1 reads MNHNS; CDR2 reads SASEGT. The CDR3 bases are TGTGCCAGCAGTCAGGGACATATAAATCAGCCCCAGCATTTT. Protein product: CASSQGHINQPQHF.

This clonotype was recorded many times. The V and J genes are TRBV14 and TRBJ1-2; D call uncertain. V was trimmed by 1 base and J by 4 bases, leaving 10 bases between them. The CDR3 is made up of 14 amino acids. CDR1 SGHDN and CDR2 FVKESK come from the germline V gene. DNA of the CDR3: TGTGCCAGCAGCCAAGCAAGAGGTCCCTATGGCTACACCTTC. Its protein product is CASSQARGPYGYTF.

A single count supports this clonotype. A much larger clone lies a single base off, so this may be a read error. The chain couples TRBV20-1 to TRBJ1-1; D is perhaps TRBD1 (5 bases). V was pared by 5 bases and J by 6 bases, with 16 bases between. This CDR3 comprises 13 residues. Germline lookup yields CDR1 DFQATT and CDR2 SNEGSKA (reference sequence). In nucleotides, the CDR3 is TGCAGTGCTGCGACGGGGGAGCGTGCTGAAGCTTTCTTT. It codes for CSAATGERAEAFF.

This clonotype was observed many times. The chain joins TRBV2 to TRBJ1-2; 9 bases match TRBD1. The CDR3 has 18 residues. V shed 7 bases and J 3 bases; nucleotides not matched to a gene: 18. Germline CDR1 and CDR2: SNHLY and FYNNEI. The CDR3 bases are TGTGCCAGCACAAAGACATGGGGGACAGGGTCCTCTGACTATGGCTACACCTTC. It yields the protein CASTKTWGTGSSDYGYTF.

This clonotype was observed at least ten times. The chain employs TRBV12-3 or TRBV12-4 and TRBJ2-5, with 8 nucleotides matching TRBD2. The V gene end was trimmed by 5 bases and the J gene end by 11 bases; junction bases not matched to a gene: 13. This CDR3 region has 14 residues. In DNA form, the CDR3 reads TGTGCCAGCAGTCCTCCGGGGGGGCCCAATGCTCAGTACTTC. It is translated as CASSPPGGPNAQYF.

This clonotype was detected many times. The chain recombines TRBV11-2 with TRBJ2-7; tentative D call: TRBD2 (5 bases). Germline lookup yields CDR1 SGHAT and CDR2 FQNNGV. V lost 0 bases and J lost 5, with 11 bases in between. The CDR3 covers 14 residues. Here the CDR3 DNA reads TGTGCCAGCAGCTTAGAAGGAGGCGCTGACGAGCAGTACTTC. Protein product: CASSLEGGADEQYF.

Ten or more counts support this clonotype. The V and J genes are TRBV6-2 or TRBV6-3 and TRBJ1-5, with TRBD1 matching over 10 bases. V shed 0 bases and J 5 bases; nucleotides not matched to a gene: 13. The germline V gene has CDR1 MNHEY and CDR2 SVGEGT. The CDR3 covers 19 residues. The CDR3 spells CASSYSRTGGGGPYQPQHF. The CDR3 DNA is TGTGCCAGCAGTTACTCGAGGACAGGGGGAGGGGGCCCCTATCAGCCCCAGCATTTT.

Only a few counts were recorded for this clonotype. The chain is built from TRBV4-1 and TRBJ1-2; D unclear. CDR3 length equals 13 residues. The germline V gene has CDR1 MGHRA and CDR2 YSYEKL. The ends were cut back, 1 base at V and 3 bases at J, with 6 bases in the middle. The CDR3 coding sequence is TGCGCCAGCAGCCAAGTATGGCACTATGGCTACACCTTC. Its protein product is CASSQVWHYGYTF.

This clonotype was observed at least ten times. V usage is TRBV12-3 or TRBV12-4 and J usage is TRBJ1-2; D uncertain. The CDR3 loop spans 12 amino acids. Trimming stripped 8 bases from V and 2 bases from J, with 9 bases between. The CDR3 region is CASARMNYGYTF. The CDR3 DNA reads as TGTGCCAGCGCAAGGATGAACTATGGCTACACCTTC.

The table lists this clonotype with many counts. The V gene is TRBV19, the J gene TRBJ2-2; D unclear. The CDR3 totals 15 residues. Germline loops: CDR1 LNHDA, CDR2 SQIVND (reference sequence). V was cut by 5 bases and J by 2 bases, with 12 bases left in between. For the CDR3, the DNA is TGTGCCAGTAGTCCCTTTGCAGTCAACACCGGGGAGCTGTTTTTT. Its translation: CASSPFAVNTGELFF.

This clonotype was seen many times. The V call is TRBV10-1, the J call TRBJ2-7; weak D call: TRBD2 (5 bases). The CDR3 extends over 12 amino acids. Germline V gene data show CDR1 as WNHNN and CDR2 as SYGVQD (reference sequence). With 10 bases removed from V and 5 bases from J, the gap between germline ends came to 15 bases. The CDR3 region is CATSLEGDEQYF. The CDR3 DNA reads TGCGCCACCTCCTTAGAGGGTGACGAGCAGTACTTC.

This clonotype was picked up many times. V gene TRBV20-1 combines with J gene TRBJ1-1; 8 bases are shared with TRBD1. This CDR3 has 14 residues. Per the germline V gene, CDR1 is DFQATT and CDR2 is SNEGSKA (reference sequence). J gave up 3 bases and V 3 bases, and 6 bases lay outside the gene matches. As DNA, the CDR3 is TGCAGTGCTAGGGCAGGGGGCCGGTACACTGAAGCTTTCTTT. This encodes CSARAGGRYTEAFF.